The sequence of this T cell receptor (beta chain) was determined in a study of T cell repertoires in cytomegalovirus infection. In the study overall: Matching HLA type and CMV infection were both indicated by public TCR beta signatures.

This CDR3 region has 14 residues. Germline loops: CDR1 DFQATT, CDR2 SNEGSKA (reference sequence). V lost 3 bases, J lost 3 bases, and 7 bases stayed unmatched. TCRdb reanalysed the reads using MiXCR and keeps one entry per CDR3 protein. The sample has 680,000 or so distinct CDR3 sequences, around 35% seen once; the top ten hold 15% to 20%. This clonotype was picked up a small number of times. Its antigen remains unidentified. Sequencing was performed on cultured PBMCs, taken from culture after CMV antigen stimulation. The receptor was derived from a human donor in good health (CMV status not recorded). Some clones in this sample may be carry-over from other donors' samples. This chain joins TRBV20-1 and TRBJ2-7; 8 bases fit TRBD2. The CDR3 sequence is CSARGTSGIYEQYF. The CDR3 bases are TGCAGTGCTAGGGGTACTAGCGGAATCTACGAGCAGTACTTC.